Given below is one T cell receptor (beta chain) in context. The antigen is unknown. The V gene end was trimmed by 6 bases and the J gene end by 7 bases; junction bases not matched to a gene: 11. This CDR3 region has 14 residues. CDR1 is MNHNY and CDR2 is SVGAGI in the germline V gene (reference sequence). TCRdb called the 5' RACE reads again in MiXCR, with one record for every CDR3 protein. Found here are roughly 1.6 million distinct CDR3 sequences, 32% of them singletons; the top ten hold about 0.25%. This sample is drawn from a study of identical twins. Every one of the donors was a healthy Caucasian. Whole-study results and caveats: With monozygotic twins, out-of-frame TCR alpha sharing exceeded what models estimated. Fewer insertions marked abundant cord blood beta clonotypes; young adult naive trended weakly, memory not at all. There was an excess of low generation probability in the out-of-frame alpha sequences that twins shared.

This TCR was recovered from a newborn girl in good health. The J gene is TRBJ1-2, the V gene TRBV6-6, with 7 bases matching TRBD1. Material for sequencing was cord blood. The CDR3 DNA is TGTGCCAGCAGCCGCCTCGACAGGGCGGTTGGCTACACCTTC. It yields the protein CASSRLDRAVGYTF.